A selection of T cell receptor beta chains follows, all from one sample in a study of T cell responses to AZD1222 COVID-19 vaccine. This table comes from immunoSEQ multiplex PCR, and its TCRdb copy is limited to in-frame clones, with some not included. The repertoire consists of under 150,000 clones, with almost 85% occurring once and the leading ten covering under 8%. This sample comprised peripheral blood, obtained 28 days after the second dose of the MenACWY control vaccine. Every receptor here comes from an adult who received the MenACWY meningococcal vaccine as a control. Each CDR3 is given with its conserved first and last residue. A D gene is named only where the DNA matches it firmly. The size entry is marked missing in some rows and otherwise reads once, few, many or a size class.

j_call clone_size v_call d_call cdr3_nt cdr3_aa
TRBJ1-1 - TRBV30 - TGTGCCTGGCGGCCGGGGGCGGGCACTGAAGCTTTCTTT CAWRPGAGTEAFF
TRBJ1-4 - TRBV6-1 - TGTGCCAGCAGTGAAATCGGTGAAAAACTGTTTTTT CASSEIGEKLFF
TRBJ2-7 once TRBV7-9 - TGTGCCAGCAGCTTACTTTGGGACTCCTACGAGCAGTACTTC CASSLLWDSYEQYF
TRBJ2-7 once TRBV20-1 - TGCAGTGCTAGTAGGTCGGATAATTACGAGCAGTACTTC CSASRSDNYEQYF
TRBJ2-1 - TRBV5-4 - TGTGCCGGAAGGGGGGCAGCTAACTACAATGAGCAGTTCTTC CAGRGAANYNEQFF
TRBJ2-2 - TRBV29-1 TRBD1 TGCAGCGTTGCCCGGGACAGTAACACCGGGGAGCTGTTTTTT CSVARDSNTGELFF
TRBJ2-3 - TRBV14 TRBD2 TGTGCCAGCAGCCAAGGGGACTACATAGGAAGTACAGATACGCAGTATTTT CASSQGDYIGSTDTQYF
TRBJ1-1 - TRBV18 TRBD1 TGTGCCAGCTCACCACCGACTGGGACAGGGGGCCTCACTGAAGCTTTCTTT CASSPPTGTGGLTEAFF
TRBJ1-1 - TRBV6-5 TRBD1 TGTGCCAGCAGTTCTCCAGGGGGGAAGCACACTGAAGCTTTCTTT CASSSPGGKHTEAFF
TRBJ2-7 - TRBV5-1 TRBD1 TGCGCCAGCGGGCGGGACAGGCAAGGGGAGCGCCCCACCTACGAGCAGTACTTC CASGRDRQGERPTYEQYF
TRBJ1-4 - TRBV10-1 - TGCGCCCTACAGGGTTTTGAAAAACTGTTTTTT CALQGFEKLFF
TRBJ2-5 - TRBV2 TRBD1 TGTGCCAGCAGGAAGGGACAGACCCAAGAGACCCAGTACTTC CASRKGQTQETQYF
TRBJ1-1 - TRBV3-1/TRBV3-2 - TGTGCCAGCAGCCAAGAAGGTTGGGGGACGGTGAACACTGAAGCTTTCTTT CASSQEGWGTVNTEAFF
TRBJ2-2 - TRBV4-2 TRBD2 TGTGCCAGCAGCCAAGCTGGAGCGGGAGGGCCGGACACCGGGGAGCTGTTTTTT CASSQAGAGGPDTGELFF
TRBJ1-5 few TRBV7-2 TRBD1 TGTGCCAGCAGCACACAGGGGATGAGCAATCAGCCCCAGCATTTT CASSTQGMSNQPQHF
TRBJ2-1 - TRBV6-5 TRBD2 TGTGCCAGCAGTTACGGGGACTACTTCAATGAGCAGTTCTTC CASSYGDYFNEQFF
TRBJ1-1 - TRBV29-1 - TGCAGCGCCAAGGGACACTTGAACACTGAAGCTTTCTTT CSAKGHLNTEAFF
TRBJ1-2 few TRBV7-2 TRBD1 TGTGCCAGCAGCCCCACAGGGGGCGGGAATGGCTACACCTTC CASSPTGGGNGYTF
TRBJ2-3 few TRBV7-8 - TGTGCCAGCGTCCCACGGAGGGGGAGGAGTAGCACAGATACGCAGTATTTT CASVPRRGRSSTDTQYF
TRBJ1-1 - TRBV5-1 - TGCGCCAGCAGCTTGGCCGGGGGTGAGACTGAAGCTTTCTTT CASSLAGGETEAFF
TRBJ1-1 - TRBV11-3 TRBD1 TGTGCCAGCAGCTTACAGGGGGGGACTGAAGCTTTCTTT CASSLQGGTEAFF
TRBJ1-1 - TRBV9 TRBD1 TGTGCCAGCAGCGTAGAACTGACAGGGGACACTGAAGCTTTCTTT CASSVELTGDTEAFF
TRBJ1-5 - TRBV3-1/TRBV3-2 - TGTGCCAGCAGCCAAAAACCAAATCAGCCCCAGCATTTT CASSQKPNQPQHF
TRBJ2-7 - TRBV11-3 - TGTGCCAGCAGCCCTCATAGCAAGAGCTCCTACGAGCAGTACTTC CASSPHSKSSYEQYF
TRBJ2-5 - TRBV4-3 - TGCGCCAGCAGCCAAGAGCATGAGGACTCCCCGTACCAAGAGACCCAGTACTTC CASSQEHEDSPYQETQYF
TRBJ2-5 - TRBV30 - TGTGCCTGGAGCCCGGGGGGCGAGACCCAGTACTTC CAWSPGGETQYF
TRBJ1-4 - TRBV7-8 - TGTGCCAGCAGACGGCGCCCGGGAGGCTCTCGTGAGGAAAAACTGTTTTTT CASRRRPGGSREEKLFF
TRBJ1-6 - TRBV5-1 TRBD1 TGCGCCAGCAGCATAACACAGGGGGCCTATAATTCACCCCTCCACTTT CASSITQGAYNSPLHF
TRBJ2-5 - TRBV24-1 - TGTGCCACCAGTGATCAGACACAGGAAGAGACCCAGTACTTC CATSDQTQEETQYF
TRBJ1-1 - TRBV3-1/TRBV3-2 - TGTGCCAGCAGCCAAGACCATATGCAGGTAGAAGCTTTCTTT CASSQDHMQVEAFF
TRBJ2-3 once TRBV18 - TGTGCCAGCTCACCACAACCTAACACAGATACGCAGTATTTT CASSPQPNTDTQYF
TRBJ1-2 - TRBV24-1 - TGTGCCACCAGTGATCCCCACGGGAGTGGTAACTATGGCTACACCTTC CATSDPHGSGNYGYTF
TRBJ1-4 - TRBV24-1 TRBD1 TGTGCCACCAGTGGGACAGGGTCAAATGAAAAACTGTTTTTT CATSGTGSNEKLFF
TRBJ1-5 - TRBV10-3 TRBD1 TGTGCCATCAGAGACCCGGACAGGGCCAATCAGCCCCAGCATTTT CAIRDPDRANQPQHF
TRBJ2-5 - TRBV7-2 - TGTGCCAGCAGCCCCGATATAGAGACCCAGTACTTC CASSPDIETQYF
TRBJ2-1 once TRBV19 - TGTGCCAGTATGGGGGGACAGCTCTTTAATGAGCAGTTCTTC CASMGGQLFNEQFF
TRBJ1-2 once TRBV15 - TGTGCCACCAGCAGGGACCAGGGTCAGGGTTCAGGCTACACCTTC CATSRDQGQGSGYTF
TRBJ2-1 once TRBV9 TRBD1 TGTGCCAGCAGCGTAGTACAGGGGGCGGACAATGAGCAGTTCTTC CASSVVQGADNEQFF
TRBJ1-3 - TRBV28 - TGTGCCAGCAGCCTACCTCCCCCCGGAAACACCATATATTTT CASSLPPPGNTIYF
TRBJ2-1 - TRBV5-1 TRBD2 TGCGCCAGCGGAGGAGGTAGCGGGAGCTCCTACAATGAGCAGTTCTTC CASGGGSGSSYNEQFF
TRBJ2-1 - TRBV5-1 - TGCGCCAGCAGCTTGACCCCTAGTCTCAATGAGCAGTTCTTC CASSLTPSLNEQFF
TRBJ1-5 - TRBV24-1 TRBD1 TGTGCCACCAGTGATTCCCCGACAGGGAATCAGCCCCAGCATTTT CATSDSPTGNQPQHF
TRBJ2-1 - TRBV5-1 TRBD1 TGCGCCAGCAGCTTGGACAGGGGCTCCTACAATGAGCAGTTCTTC CASSLDRGSYNEQFF
TRBJ1-4 - TRBV5-1 - TGCGCCAGCAGCTTGGCCCCGGCAGCTGATGACAAACTGTTTTTT CASSLAPAADDKLFF
TRBJ2-2 few TRBV4-2 - TGTGCCAGCAGCCAAGAGGCTCACGGGGGCTACGGGGAGCTGTTTTTT CASSQEAHGGYGELFF